This TCR beta chain was retrieved from a study of T cells after yellow fever vaccination. Each CDR3 protein gets one entry after TCRdb re-called the 5' RACE reads with MiXCR. The data contain some 300,000 distinct CDR3 sequences, roughly 3.5% of them singletons. This clonotype was seen repeatedly, ten times or more. CDR1 and CDR2 (germline): SGHRS, YFSETQ. This CDR3 is built from 13 residues. Trimming left V 0 bases short and J 13 bases short, with 11 bases between. This chain links TRBV5-1 with TRBJ1-6, with unresolved D. This sequence was found in a man between 18 and 35 years old who received the YFV17D yellow fever vaccine. Sequencing was performed on PBMCs, taken on the day of the yellow fever booster vaccination. The CDR3: CASSLVPKDPLHF. The CDR3 DNA sequence: TGCGCCAGCAGCTTGGTCCCGAAGGATCCCCTCCACTTT.